Listed below are T cell receptor beta chains from one sample, sequenced in a study of blood T cell repertoires in COVID-19. The repertoire was sequenced with immunoSEQ multiplex PCR; TCRdb's copy has only in-frame clones and lacks some. The sample yields about 250,000 clones, about 91% seen once. The sequenced material came from peripheral blood. Receptors were obtained from a woman aged 25 to 39 with COVID-19, enrolled during active disease. CDR3s include the opening cysteine and the closing phenylalanine or tryptophan. The D gene is left open where the match is weak. Clone size is stated in some rows and not others, as once, few, many or a class when expanded.

abundance	v_gene	j_gene	d_gene	CDR3aa	CDR3nt
NA	TRBV7-8	TRBJ2-2	TRBD2	CASSLGLAETGELFF	TGTGCCAGCAGCCTGGGACTAGCGGAGACCGGGGAGCTGTTTTTT
NA	TRBV4-1	TRBJ2-2	TRBD2	CASSLRTSGRGAGELFF	TGCGCCAGCAGCCTCCGGACTAGCGGGAGAGGGGCCGGGGAGCTGTTTTTT
NA	TRBV7-2	TRBJ1-1	NA	CASSAQRGNTEAFF	TGTGCCAGCAGCGCCCAAAGGGGGAACACTGAAGCTTTCTTT
few	TRBV27	TRBJ1-6	TRBD1	CASSPRWGQGRNSPLHF	TGTGCCAGCAGTCCCAGATGGGGACAGGGGCGTAATTCACCCCTCCACTTT
once	TRBV6-5	TRBJ2-7	NA	CASSYLRGPYEQYF	TGTGCCAGCAGTTACTTAAGGGGCCCTTACGAGCAGTACTTC
NA	TRBV7-6	TRBJ2-2	TRBD2	CASTPTGTSGTGELFF	TGTGCCAGCACCCCTACCGGGACTAGCGGGACCGGGGAGCTGTTTTTT
NA	TRBV12-3/TRBV12-4	TRBJ2-7	NA	CASSTSSYEQYF	TGTGCCAGCAGCACGAGCTCCTACGAGCAGTACTTC
NA	TRBV28	TRBJ2-1	NA	CAGSPKGYNEQFF	TGTGCCGGGTCCCCTAAGGGGTACAATGAGCAGTTCTTC
NA	TRBV6-5	TRBJ1-2	NA	CASQSLRVNYGYTF	TGTGCCAGCCAGTCTCTCCGGGTCAACTATGGCTACACCTTC
NA	TRBV6-4	TRBJ2-1	NA	CASRHRAEDQFF	TGTGCCAGCAGGCACAGGGCCGAGGACCAGTTCTTC
NA	TRBV9	TRBJ2-1	TRBD2	CASSVGGTNGYNEQFF	TGTGCCAGCAGCGTAGGGGGGACTAACGGTTACAATGAGCAGTTCTTC
NA	TRBV7-8	TRBJ1-5	NA	CASSSVGGAADQPQHF	TGTGCCAGCAGCTCGGTGGGGGGGGCGGCGGATCAGCCCCAGCATTTT
NA	TRBV27	TRBJ1-5	NA	CASSLLAGINQPQHF	TGTGCCAGCAGTTTACTCGCAGGGATCAATCAGCCCCAGCATTTT
NA	TRBV24-1	TRBJ1-4	TRBD1	CATSETGQGDEKLFF	TGTGCCACCAGTGAGACGGGACAGGGGGATGAAAAACTGTTTTTT
NA	TRBV7-2	TRBJ1-5	NA	CASSLVTGSNQPQHF	TGTGCCAGCAGCTTAGTAACAGGTAGCAATCAGCCCCAGCATTTT
NA	TRBV19	TRBJ2-7	TRBD1	CASSAQGQSFFYEQYF	TGTGCCAGTAGTGCCCAGGGACAGAGTTTTTTTTACGAGCAGTACTTC
NA	TRBV6-4	TRBJ2-3	TRBD2	CASSDGGTSGTDTQYF	TGTGCCAGCAGTGACGGCGGGACTAGCGGCACAGATACGCAGTATTTT
NA	TRBV7-5	TRBJ2-3	NA	CARSSKGLATSTDTQYF	TGTGCCAGAAGCTCTAAGGGACTAGCGACTAGCACAGATACGCAGTATTTT
NA	TRBV28	TRBJ2-3	TRBD1	CASSPRDSPSTDTQYF	TGTGCCAGCAGTCCACGGGACAGCCCTAGCACAGATACGCAGTATTTT
NA	TRBV6-5	TRBJ1-2	TRBD1	CASSRTGESYGYTF	TGTGCCAGCAGTCGGACAGGTGAAAGCTATGGCTACACCTTC
NA	TRBV4-3	TRBJ1-2	TRBD1	CASSQGDRGSGGYGYTF	TGCGCCAGCAGCCAAGGGGACAGGGGTAGTGGTGGCTATGGCTACACCTTC
NA	TRBV6-5	TRBJ2-1	NA	CASSLNNEQFF	TGTGCCAGCAGCCTAAACAATGAGCAGTTCTTC
NA	TRBV6-5	TRBJ2-5	NA	CASSYNGHQETQYF	TGTGCCAGCAGTTACAACGGACATCAAGAGACCCAGTACTTC
NA	TRBV7-9	TRBJ2-1	TRBD2	CASSSGLAGAYNEQFF	TGTGCCAGCAGCTCCGGACTAGCGGGAGCTTACAATGAGCAGTTCTTC
NA	TRBV5-1	TRBJ2-1	TRBD1	CASSVGPGGVSYNEQFF	TGCGCCAGCAGCGTAGGACCAGGGGGCGTCTCCTACAATGAGCAGTTCTTC
NA	TRBV5-5	TRBJ1-5	NA	CASSSGGGGQPQHF	TGTGCCAGCAGCTCGGGAGGGGGGGGACAGCCCCAGCATTTT
NA	TRBV10-3	TRBJ1-1	NA	CAISESGQNTEAFF	TGTGCCATCAGTGAGTCGGGACAGAACACTGAAGCTTTCTTT
NA	TRBV10-2	TRBJ1-6	NA	CASSESVRNSPLHF	TGCGCCAGCAGTGAGTCCGTGCGAAATTCACCCCTCCACTTT
NA	TRBV7-8	TRBJ2-4	NA	CASSLAWRGAKNIQYF	TGTGCCAGCAGCTTAGCTTGGCGGGGAGCCAAAAACATTCAGTACTTC
NA	TRBV10-1	TRBJ2-1	NA	CASSEFPGRNEQFF	TGCGCCAGCAGTGAGTTCCCAGGTAGAAATGAGCAGTTCTTC
NA	TRBV5-6	TRBJ1-1	NA	CASSFYRNTEAFF	TGTGCCAGCAGCTTTTACAGGAACACTGAAGCTTTCTTT
NA	TRBV12-3/TRBV12-4	TRBJ1-2	NA	CASSSTLFYGYTF	TGTGCCAGCAGTTCGACACTCTTCTATGGCTACACCTTC
few	TRBV12-3/TRBV12-4	TRBJ2-5	NA	CASSGQEGETQYF	TGTGCCAGCAGCGGGCAGGAGGGGGAGACCCAGTACTTC
NA	TRBV4-3	TRBJ2-1	TRBD1	CASSQRTGGTEQFF	TGCGCCAGCAGCCAACGGACAGGGGGTACTGAGCAGTTCTTC
NA	TRBV11-2	TRBJ2-5	NA	CASRQGARSATQYF	TGTGCCAGCAGGCAAGGGGCCAGGAGTGCGACCCAGTACTTC
NA	TRBV11-2	TRBJ2-2	NA	CASSFGTTNTGELFF	TGTGCCAGCAGCTTTGGGACAACGAACACCGGGGAGCTGTTTTTT
NA	TRBV5-4	TRBJ1-2	TRBD1	CASSLARDRGYGYTF	TGTGCCAGCAGCTTGGCCAGGGACAGGGGGTATGGCTACACCTTC
NA	TRBV6-2/TRBV6-3	TRBJ2-2	NA	CASSSTNTGELFF	TGTGCCAGCAGTTCTACTAACACCGGGGAGCTGTTTTTT
few	TRBV2	TRBJ1-2	NA	CASSPQGGPITYGYTF	TGTGCCAGCAGTCCCCAAGGGGGTCCCATTACCTATGGCTACACCTTC
NA	TRBV19	TRBJ2-3	NA	CASSRALTDTQYF	TGTGCCAGTAGCAGGGCCCTTACAGATACGCAGTATTTT
NA	TRBV7-9	TRBJ2-3	NA	CASSLEGGLSTDTQYF	TGTGCCAGCAGTCTTGAGGGAGGCCTTAGCACAGATACGCAGTATTTT
NA	TRBV15	TRBJ2-5	TRBD2	CATSSTSGRWEETQYF	TGTGCCACCAGCAGTACTAGCGGGAGGTGGGAAGAGACCCAGTACTTC
NA	TRBV28	TRBJ1-2	TRBD1	CATEGQGAGYTF	TGTGCCACCGAGGGACAGGGGGCTGGCTACACCTTC
NA	TRBV4-3	TRBJ2-7	TRBD2	CASSQETSVGYEQYF	TGCGCCAGCAGCCAAGAAACTAGCGTTGGCTACGAGCAGTACTTC
NA	TRBV24-1	TRBJ1-4	TRBD1	CATPGQVETTNEKLFF	TGTGCCACCCCGGGACAGGTAGAGACAACTAATGAAAAACTGTTTTTT